The 22 T cell receptor beta chains given below trace back to one sample, sequenced in a study of cytotoxic CD8 clonotypes in ibrutinib-treated CLL. Profiling relied on immunoSEQ multiplex PCR, and the TCRdb table lists in-frame clones only, not all of them. The data hold over 250,000 clones, with less than 85% observed a single time. The sequencing here drew on PBMCs, taken at disease progression, from a patient treated with ibrutinib. These receptors came from a human donor with chronic lymphocytic leukemia.

The V gene is TRBV2, the J gene TRBJ2-5; TRBD1 aligns across 9 bases. Germline CDR1 reads SNHLY; CDR2 reads FYNNEI. The CDR3 extends over 12 amino acids. The ends lost 6 bases at V and 7 bases at J; junction bases unmatched: 3. CDR3 DNA: TGTGCCAGCAGGGGGACAGGGCGGACCCAGTACTTC. It translates to CASRGTGRTQYF.

The chain combines TRBV10-3 with TRBJ2-6; no clear D gene. CDR1 is ENHRY, CDR2 SYGVKD, per germline. The V and J ends lost 7 bases and 0 bases respectively, with 19 bases between them. The CDR3 is 18 residues long. The CDR3 DNA follows: TGTGCCATCACTGATCGGGTTTTAGCCCCCTCTGGGGCCAACGTCCTGACTTTC. This translates into CAITDRVLAPSGANVLTF.

The genes are TRBV7-3 and TRBJ2-1, with 9 nucleotides matching TRBD2. This CDR3 spans 15 amino acids. The trim removed 2 bases at V and 7 bases at J, leaving 6 bases unmatched. Germline-derived CDR1 and CDR2 are SGHTA and FQGTGA. The CDR3 DNA follows: TGTGCCAGCAGCTTACCCGAGCGGGGGGTTAATGAGCAGTTCTTC. The encoded protein is CASSLPERGVNEQFF. The whole variable domain, remainder taken from reference TRBV7-3 and TRBJ2-1, is GAGVSQTPSNKVTEKGKYVELRCDPISGHTALYWYRQSLGQGPEFLIYFQGTGAADDSGLPNDRFFAVRPEGSVSTLKIQRTERGDSAVYLCASSLPERGVNEQFFGPGTRLTVL.

This clone has only one observation. This chain links TRBV28 with TRBJ1-5; D remains ambiguous. Germline-derived CDR1 and CDR2 are MDHEN and SYDVKM. V dropped 4 bases and J dropped 7 bases, with 17 bases sitting between them. CDR3 length equals 15 residues. This CDR3 reads CASSSPAIKWQPQHF. In DNA form, the CDR3 reads TGTGCCAGCAGTTCACCCGCCATTAAATGGCAGCCCCAGCATTTT.

In its sample, this clone was seen a few times. The gene calls are TRBV15 and TRBJ2-5; D may be TRBD2 (6 bases). Germline CDR1 is LNHNV and CDR2 is YYDKDF (reference sequence). The CDR3 runs 14 residues. V was trimmed by 5 bases and J by 5 bases, leaving 15 bases between them. The CDR3 reads CATSFQGLRETQYF. As DNA, the CDR3 is TGTGCCACCAGCTTTCAGGGACTTAGGGAGACCCAGTACTTC.

This chain connects TRBV2 to TRBJ2-5, with D maybe TRBD2 (5 bases). The germline CDR1 and CDR2 sequences are SNHLY and FYNNEI. Deletions cut 3 bases from V and 1 base from J, with 12 bases between. The length of the CDR3 is 15 residues. The chain's CDR3 is CASSEARAAQETQYF. CDR3 bases: TGTGCCAGCAGTGAGGCTCGAGCGGCCCAAGAGACCCAGTACTTC. Full variable domain (outside the CDR3, taken from reference TRBV2 and TRBJ2-5): EPEVTQTPSHQVTQMGQEVILRCVPISNHLYFYWYRQILGQKVEFLVSFYNNEISEKSEIFDDQFSVERPDGSNFTLKIRSTKLEDSAMYFCASSEARAAQETQYFGPGTRLLVL.

The chain links TRBV11-2 to TRBJ2-3, with a weak D call TRBD1 (5 bases). The V and J ends lost 1 base and 2 bases respectively, with 10 bases between them. From germline, CDR1 is SGHAT and CDR2 FQNNGV. This CDR3 spans 15 amino acids. CDR3 in DNA: TGTGCCAGCAGCTTAGTTGGGGCCTACACAGATACGCAGTATTTT. Amino acids: CASSLVGAYTDTQYF.

CDR3 nucleotides: TGTGCCAGCAGCGCGGCTAGCGGGGCGACCTACGAGCAGTACTTC. Translation gives CASSAASGATYEQYF. This chain joins TRBV9 and TRBJ2-7; TRBD2 matches 9 bases. The germline CDR1 and CDR2 sequences are SGDLS and YYNGEE. The V and J ends lost 3 bases and 2 bases, in that order; junction bases with no gene match: 6. CDR3 size: 15 residues.

V is TRBV10-1 and J is TRBJ2-1, with a possible D match to TRBD2 (5 bases). The CDR3 is 14 residues long. The V gene's germline CDR1 is WNHNN and CDR2 SYGVQD (reference sequence). Deletions cut 3 bases from V and 4 bases from J, with 10 bases between. CDR3 bases: TGCGCCAGCAGTGAATCTCTAGCTTACAATGAGCAGTTCTTC. This gives the protein CASSESLAYNEQFF.

This sequence joins TRBV7-3 and TRBJ2-6; TRBD1 aligns across 8 bases. The CDR3 contains 18 residues. Germline CDR1 is SGHTA and CDR2 is FQGTGA. Germline trimming cut 0 bases from V and 2 bases from J; bases unmatched to any gene: 6. The CDR3 nucleotides read TGTGCCAGCAGCTTAACGAGGACAGGGACTGCTGGGGCCAACGTCCTGACTTTC. Amino acid sequence: CASSLTRTGTAGANVLTF. Full variable domain (missing parts from reference TRBV7-3 and TRBJ2-6): GAGVSQTPSNKVTEKGKYVELRCDPISGHTALYWYRQSLGQGPEFLIYFQGTGAADDSGLPNDRFFAVRPEGSVSTLKIQRTERGDSAVYLCASSLTRTGTAGANVLTFGAGSRLTVL.

The DNA of the CDR3 is TGTGCCAGCCGTAAGACAGGGAGCCTGAACACTGAAGCTTTCTTT. Amino acids: CASRKTGSLNTEAFF. The V gene is TRBV6-1, the J gene TRBJ1-1; 7 bases agree with TRBD1. The CDR3 has 15 residues. Per the germline V gene, CDR1 is MNHNS and CDR2 is SASEGT. V shed 8 bases and J 0 bases; nucleotides not matched to a gene: 9.

The V and J genes are TRBV18 and TRBJ2-1; tentative D call: TRBD2 (5 bases). With 5 bases removed from V and 1 base from J, the gap between germline ends came to 12 bases. In germline, CDR1 is KGHSH, CDR2 LQKENI. This CDR3 is 15 amino acids long. The CDR3 coding sequence is TGTGCCAGCTCATCTCTGGGGAGTTCCTACAATGAGCAGTTCTTC. Encoded protein: CASSSLGSSYNEQFF.

The CDR3 nucleotides are TGTGCCAGCAATCGGGCTATACCCTACGAGCAGTACTTC. Translated: CASNRAIPYEQYF. The chain couples TRBV28 to TRBJ2-7; D unresolved. Trimming took off 7 bases at V and 2 bases at J, with 12 bases between the two ends. The germline V gene has CDR1 MDHEN and CDR2 SYDVKM. The CDR3 extends over 13 amino acids. Combining the CDR3 with reference TRBV28 and TRBJ2-7 gives the whole variable domain DVKVTQSSRYLVKRTGEKVFLECVQDMDHENMFWYRQDPGLGLRLIYFSYDVKMKEKGDIPEGYSVSREKKERFSLILESASTNQTSMYLCASNRAIPYEQYFGPGTRLTVT.

The genes are TRBV11-2 and TRBJ2-7; perhaps TRBD1 as D (5 bases). CDR1 and CDR2 (germline): SGHAT, FQNNGV. Trimming stripped 5 bases from V and 0 bases from J, with 17 bases between. The CDR3 runs to 16 residues. The CDR3 coding sequence is TGTGCCAGCAGCCCTAGACAGCTTAGGAGCTCCTACGAGCAGTACTTC. Translated: CASSPRQLRSSYEQYF.

In this sample, this clone turned up a few times. V and J are TRBV7-9 and TRBJ2-7; D is uncertain. Trimming removed 0 bases from V and 7 bases from J, with 10 bases in between. Germline lookup yields CDR1 SEHNR and CDR2 FQNEAQ (reference sequence). The CDR3 covers 13 residues. CDR3 in DNA: TGTGCCAGCAGCTTAGCCGTCCAGCCTGAGCAGTACTTC. This codes for CASSLAVQPEQYF. The entire variable domain, with the rest obtained from reference TRBV7-9 and TRBJ2-7, is as follows: DTGVSQNPRHKITKRGQNVTFRCDPISEHNRLYWYRQTLGQGPEFLTYFQNEAQLEKSRLLSDRFSAERPKGSFSTLEIQRTEQGDSAMYLCASSLAVQPEQYFGPGTRLTVT.

The gene calls are TRBV27 and TRBJ2-7; 12 bases agree with TRBD2. With V trimmed by 4 bases and J by 4 bases, 8 bases remained unmatched. The germline gives CDR1 MNHEY, CDR2 SMNVEV (reference sequence). The CDR3 runs to 16 residues. CDR3 in amino acids: CASSSRGLAGTYEQYF. CDR3 DNA: TGTGCCAGCAGTTCAAGAGGACTAGCGGGGACTTACGAGCAGTACTTC.

The chain carries TRBV6-5 and TRBJ1-2; 7 bases are shared with TRBD1. CDR3 length: 14 residues. Germline V lookup: CDR1 MNHEY, CDR2 SVGAGI. V gave up 6 bases and J gave up 6 bases; unmatched junction bases: 10. The CDR3 reads CASSPFKGAHGYTF. DNA of the CDR3: TGTGCCAGCAGCCCCTTTAAGGGGGCTCATGGCTACACCTTC.

V gene TRBV28 combines with J gene TRBJ2-7; 7 nucleotides align to TRBD1. The CDR3 sequence is 16 residues long. CDR1 and CDR2 (germline): MDHEN, SYDVKM. The trim removed 2 bases at V and 5 bases at J, leaving 12 bases unmatched. CDR3 in amino acids: CASSLTGAPTFDEQYF. The CDR3 DNA reads as TGTGCCAGCAGTTTAACAGGGGCCCCCACGTTCGACGAGCAGTACTTC. The variable domain in full, completed from reference TRBV28 and TRBJ2-7, reads DVKVTQSSRYLVKRTGEKVFLECVQDMDHENMFWYRQDPGLGLRLIYFSYDVKMKEKGDIPEGYSVSREKKERFSLILESASTNQTSMYLCASSLTGAPTFDEQYFGPGTRLTVT.

Written as DNA, the CDR3 is TGTGCCAGCAGCGCCATGACTACTGGGGAGACCCAGTACTTC. Translation: CASSAMTTGETQYF. V gene TRBV9 combines with J gene TRBJ2-5; tentatively, D is TRBD2 (5 bases). The V gene lost 3 bases and the J gene lost 5 bases, with 14 bases spanning the gap. The V gene's germline CDR1 is SGDLS and CDR2 YYNGEE. The CDR3 runs 14 residues.

The chain recombines TRBV19 with TRBJ2-5; D remains ambiguous. The CDR3 length is 12 residues. Trimming pared 5 bases from V and 2 bases from J, leaving 6 bases between. From germline, CDR1 is LNHDA and CDR2 SQIVND (reference sequence). CDR3 sequence reads: CASSASQETQYF. The CDR3 DNA reads as TGTGCCAGTAGTGCCTCGCAAGAGACCCAGTACTTC.

The chain employs TRBV21-1 and TRBJ2-2; the listed D gene, TRBD1, was not tested against the DNA. TRBV21-1 counts as a pseudogene. The CDR3 is made up of 16 amino acids. CDR3: CASSKERQENTGELFF. In DNA, the CDR3 is TGTGCCAGCAGCAAAGAACGGCAGGAAAACACCGGGGAGCTGTTTTTT.

Concerning this clone itself: The sample carries other DNA sequences with the same CDR3. This chain links TRBV5-6 with TRBJ1-2; D might be TRBD1 (5 bases). The CDR3 totals 14 residues. Trimming removed 0 bases from V and 1 base from J, with 7 bases in between. Germline values: CDR1 SGHDT, CDR2 YYEEEE. CDR3 in DNA: TGTGCCAGCAGCTTGGGACAGCTTAACTATGGCTACACCTTC. Residues: CASSLGQLNYGYTF.